This TCR beta chain stems from a study of beta chain features in type 1 diabetes. Trimming stripped 4 bases from V and 5 bases from J, with 12 bases between. The CDR3 has 14 amino acids. CDR1 MDHEN and CDR2 SYDVKM come from the germline V gene. cDNA synthesis used the whole RNA isolate, giving expressed TCRB sequences. Sequencing used immunoSEQ multiplex PCR; TCRdb keeps in-frame clones, though not all of them. Of about 150,000 clones in the sample, approximately 10% were seen once. Overall study findings and caveats: Patients with Type 1 diabetes showed moderately but significantly shorter TCRB CDR3s in all four CD4+ subsets.

On this clone itself: Antigen unknown.

Naive, central memory, regulatory and stem cell-like memory cells within the CD4+ compartment were sorted using CD45RO/CCR7/CD25/CD127/CD95/CD27. The material sequenced was central memory CD4+ T cells from blood. This rearrangement joins TRBV28 to TRBJ1-5; weak D call: TRBD1 (5 bases). This clonotype was sampled from a man aged 25-45 years with type 1 diabetes. CDR3 in DNA: TGTGCCAGCAGTTCTCAGGGTGTACATCAGCCCCAGCATTTT. Protein: CASSSQGVHQPQHF.